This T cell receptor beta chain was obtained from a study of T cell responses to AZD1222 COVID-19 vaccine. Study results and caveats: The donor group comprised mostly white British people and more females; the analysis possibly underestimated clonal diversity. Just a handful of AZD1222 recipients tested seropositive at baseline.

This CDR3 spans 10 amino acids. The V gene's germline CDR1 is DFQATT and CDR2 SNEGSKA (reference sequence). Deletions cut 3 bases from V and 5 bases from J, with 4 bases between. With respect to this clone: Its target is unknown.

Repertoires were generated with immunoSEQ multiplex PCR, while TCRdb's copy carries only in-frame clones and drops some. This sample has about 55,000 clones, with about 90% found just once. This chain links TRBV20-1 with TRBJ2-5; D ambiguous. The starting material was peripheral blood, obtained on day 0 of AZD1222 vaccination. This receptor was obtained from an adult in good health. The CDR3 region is CSARFETQYF. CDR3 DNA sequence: TGCAGTGCTAGGTTCGAGACCCAGTACTTC.